The T cell receptor beta chain described here comes from a study of blood T cell repertoires in COVID-19. On the study more broadly: Spain, Italy and the United States supplied samples that represented acute and convalescent COVID-19. The cDNA or gDNA used as material had been derived from T cells, B-cell-depleted T cells, or PBMCs.

The length of the CDR3 is 15 residues. With 2 bases clipped from V and 5 bases from J, the junction kept 7 bases outside the gene matches. Germline V CDR1 and CDR2: MNHEY, SMNVEV (reference sequence). Authors' data handling: Estimation of nucleated cell counts was performed using reference gene primer amplification. Measured with immunoSEQ multiplex PCR; TCRdb has only the in-frame clones, and not every one. V and J calls and clone size come straight from that table; D and trimming were deduced from the DNA. Of some 160,000 clones listed, more than 85% are singletons. Those enrolled in Seattle joined during active infection and were followed longitudinally afterward.

This chain links TRBV27 with TRBJ2-5; 8 bases map to TRBD2. This TCR was sampled from a woman of 80 years or more with COVID-19, enrolled during active disease. Sequences were obtained from peripheral blood. The CDR3 nucleotides are TGTGCCAGCAGTTTAACCCGGACTAGCAGGGAGACCCAGTACTTC. As protein: CASSLTRTSRETQYF.